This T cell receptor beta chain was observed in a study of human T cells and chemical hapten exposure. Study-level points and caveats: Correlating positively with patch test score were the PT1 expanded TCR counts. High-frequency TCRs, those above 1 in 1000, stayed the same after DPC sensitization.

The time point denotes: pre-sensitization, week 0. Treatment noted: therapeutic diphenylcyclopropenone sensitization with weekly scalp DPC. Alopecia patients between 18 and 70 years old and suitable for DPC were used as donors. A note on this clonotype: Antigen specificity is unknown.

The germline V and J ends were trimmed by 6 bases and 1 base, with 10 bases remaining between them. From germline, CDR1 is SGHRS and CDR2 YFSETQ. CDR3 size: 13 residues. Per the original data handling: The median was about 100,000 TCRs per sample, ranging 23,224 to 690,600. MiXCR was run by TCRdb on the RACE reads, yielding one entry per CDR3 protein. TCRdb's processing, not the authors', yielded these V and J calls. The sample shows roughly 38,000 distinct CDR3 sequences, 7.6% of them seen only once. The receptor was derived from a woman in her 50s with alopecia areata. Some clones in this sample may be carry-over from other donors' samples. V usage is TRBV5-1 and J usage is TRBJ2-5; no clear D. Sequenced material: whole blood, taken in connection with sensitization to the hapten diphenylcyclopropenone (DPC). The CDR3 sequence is CASTAWIQETQYF. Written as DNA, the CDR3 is TGCGCCAGCACCGCTTGGATCCAAGAGACCCAGTACTTC.